This T cell receptor beta chain was captured in a study of vaccination and CD4 T cells after COVID-19. Study as a whole: Six males and four females, two Hispanic, made up the convalescents.

Treatment in this sample: approximately nine-day PBMC culture with coronavirus spike peptide pools or control peptides (ViraFEST assay). Once peptide pools had expanded antigen-specific T cells, ViraFEST sequenced TCRs. Both day 3 and day 7 involved replacing half of the medium with fresh IL-2 medium. This clonotype showed up just a few times. No antigen is known for it. An Oncomine TCR Beta short-read assay was used to sequence the DNA from cultured CD4+ T cells. Once CD4+ T cells had been cultured, genomic DNA was extracted from them. TCRdb analysed the PCR reads with MiXCR anew, one entry per CDR3 protein. The profile covers fewer than 9,500 distinct CDR3 sequences, with roughly three fifths appearing a single time and about a third taken by the ten largest. The CDR3 contains 12 residues. Germline-derived CDR1 and CDR2 are SGHVS and FNYEAQ. V lost 4 bases, J lost 5 bases, and 8 bases lay in between.

V gene TRBV7-6 combines with J gene TRBJ2-5; the D is unclear. Material: CD4+ T cells from blood, cultured in vitro. This sequence originates from a human donor who had recovered from COVID-19. CDR3: CASSSYWETQYF. CDR3 nucleotide sequence: TGTGCCAGCAGCTCTTATTGGGAGACCCAGTACTTC. The full variable domain, in which reference TRBV7-6 and TRBJ2-5 provide the parts outside the CDR3, is GAGVSQSPRYKVTKRGQDVALRCDPISGHVSLYWYRQALGQGPEFLTYFNYEAQQDKSGLPNDRFSAERPEGSISTLTIQRTEQRDSAMYRCASSSYWETQYFGPGTRLLVL.